These 27 T cell receptor beta chains originate from one sample sequenced in a study of T cells in Graves' hyperthyroidism and ophthalmopathy. What was amplified from RNA transcripts were TCR beta CDR3 regions. Initially, a first-round RT-PCR of the TCR CDR3 employed the HTBI primer set. A single record per CDR3 protein comes from TCRdb applying MiXCR to the multiplex PCR reads. The sample yields about 320,000 distinct CDR3 sequences, 15% to 20% seen once. The source material was blood. Receptors were obtained from a man in his thirties or forties with Graves' hyperthyroidism.

There are many counts of this clonotype. CDR3 in amino acids: CASSSRQEQYF. The DNA of the CDR3 is TGTGCCAGCAGTTCCCGACAGGAGCAGTACTTC. This sequence joins TRBV28 and TRBJ2-7, with a possible D match to TRBD1 (5 bases). CDR1 is MDHEN and CDR2 is SYDVKM in the germline V gene. CDR3 length equals 11 residues. Trimming pared 4 bases from V and 7 bases from J, leaving 8 bases between.

This clonotype was counted between two and nine times. The chain has TRBV20-1 and TRBJ2-3; 10 nucleotides agree with TRBD2. The CDR3 length is 16 residues. V was pared by 6 bases and J by 2 bases, with 11 bases of the junction left unmatched. CDR1 and CDR2 from the germline V gene are DFQATT and SNEGSKA (reference sequence). The CDR3 reads CSAIDILAGFTDTQYF. In nucleotides, the CDR3 is TGCAGTGCCATAGACATACTAGCGGGATTCACAGATACGCAGTATTTT.

This clonotype was recorded many times. V usage is TRBV13 and J usage is TRBJ1-2; D is possibly TRBD1 (5 bases). The CDR3 is made up of 14 amino acids. Germline assignment: CDR1 PRHDT and CDR2 FYEKMQ (reference sequence). Between the trimmed V and J ends, which lost 0 bases and 8 bases, there was a span of 13 bases. The CDR3 bases are TGTGCCAGCAGCTTAGGCCAAGGAGGGGTAGGCTACACCTTC. Translated: CASSLGQGGVGYTF.

The chain carries TRBV14 and TRBJ1-1, with TRBD1 identical over 10 bases. This CDR3 has 17 amino acids. J gave up 3 bases and V 0 bases, and 7 bases lay outside the gene matches. CDR1 is SGHDN, CDR2 FVKESK, per germline. The CDR3 sequence is CASSQDLGTGVDTEAFF. CDR3 bases: TGTGCCAGCAGCCAAGATTTAGGGACAGGGGTAGACACTGAAGCTTTCTTT. Combining the CDR3 with reference TRBV14 and TRBJ1-1 gives the whole variable domain EAGVTQFPSHSVIEKGQTVTLRCDPISGHDNLYWYRRVMGKEIKFLLHFVKESKQDESGMPNNRFLAERTGGTYSTLKVQPAELEDSGVYFCASSQDLGTGVDTEAFFGQGTRLTVV.

This clonotype was counted at least ten times. The chain carries TRBV10-3 and TRBJ1-5; the D is unclear. The CDR3 extends over 13 amino acids. Looked up from germline, CDR1 is ENHRY and CDR2 is SYGVKD. V gave up 0 bases and J gave up 13 bases, with 13 bases separating them. CDR3 DNA sequence: TGTGCCATCAGTGAGTCGACTGAGTCCAGGCAGCATTTT. This sequence encodes CAISESTESRQHF.

This clonotype was recorded many times. The chain is built from TRBV7-6 and TRBJ2-3; D is perhaps TRBD1 or TRBD2 (5 bases each). Germline CDR1 and CDR2: SGHVS and FNYEAQ. Between the trimmed V and J ends, which lost 3 bases and 2 bases, there was a span of 12 bases. There are 15 residues in the CDR3. The CDR3 here is CASSFGDGATDTQYF. The DNA of the CDR3 is TGTGCCAGCAGCTTTGGGGACGGAGCCACAGATACGCAGTATTTT.

This clonotype was counted ten times or more. The rearrangement uses TRBV6-1 and TRBJ2-5; 10 bases fit TRBD2. Trimming removed 8 bases from V and 5 bases from J; junction bases left unmatched: 5. Germline CDR1 MNHNS, CDR2 SASEGT. CDR3 length equals 13 residues. The CDR3, as DNA: TGTGCCAGCTCTAGCGGGAGAATGGAGACCCAGTACTTC. Protein product: CASSSGRMETQYF.

As to this clonotype: A read error may account for a junction end that differs from germline. This rearrangement joins TRBV18 to TRBJ2-1; weak D call: TRBD1 (6 bases). The CDR3 sequence is 15 residues long. Germline CDR1 and CDR2: KGHSH and LQKENI. CDR3 in amino acids: CASSEISGQYNDQFF. CDR3 DNA sequence: TGTGCCAGCTCAGAAATATCGGGACAATACAATGATCAGTTCTTC.

This clonotype occurred once. The chain has TRBV4-1 and TRBJ1-4, with D maybe TRBD1 (6 bases). This CDR3 spans 15 amino acids. Germline V gene data show CDR1 as MGHRA and CDR2 as YSYEKL. Trimming pared 1 base from V and 11 bases from J, leaving 17 bases between. The CDR3 DNA follows: TGCGCCAGCAGCCAAGGTACCGGGACAAGTGGGAAACTGTTTTTT. Amino acids: CASSQGTGTSGKLFF.

This clonotype was counted between two and nine times. V and J are TRBV20-1 and TRBJ2-7; 7 nucleotides line up with TRBD2. CDR1 and CDR2 (germline): DFQATT, SNEGSKA (reference sequence). CDR3 length equals 14 residues. Trimming at V came to 8 bases and at J to 1 base, leaving 11 bases not matched to a gene. CDR3: CSLGGWRGSYEQYF. The CDR3 DNA reads TGCAGTCTCGGGGGGTGGCGGGGGTCCTACGAGCAGTACTTC.

J is TRBJ1-1 and V is TRBV7-9; no firm D call. CDR1 is SEHNR and CDR2 is FQNEAQ in the germline V gene (reference sequence). Deletions cut 1 base from V and 7 bases from J, with 7 bases between. CDR3 length: 12 residues. CDR3 in amino acids: CASSLVLSEAFF. For the CDR3, the DNA is TGTGCCAGCAGCTTAGTTCTGAGTGAAGCTTTCTTT.

The chain couples TRBV20-1 to TRBJ2-6, with no clear D. In germline, CDR1 is DFQATT, CDR2 SNEGSKA (reference sequence). The CDR3 consists of 14 residues. V was trimmed by 1 base and J by 2 bases, leaving 6 bases between them. The CDR3 sequence: CSARGDTGANVLTF. The DNA for the CDR3 is TGCAGTGCTAGAGGGGATACTGGGGCCAACGTCCTGACTTTC.

This clonotype was counted only a few times. The V and J genes are TRBV7-2 and TRBJ1-2; 8 nucleotides align to TRBD1. V shed 5 bases, J shed 4 bases, and the junction held 6 bases outside the gene matches. Looked up from germline, CDR1 is SGHTA and CDR2 is FQGNSA. The CDR3 is made up of 14 amino acids. CDR3 amino acids: CASSRFGTGYGYTF. Here the CDR3 DNA reads TGTGCCAGCAGCCGCTTCGGGACAGGCTATGGCTACACCTTC.

This clonotype showed up many times. V is TRBV20-1 and J is TRBJ2-1, with 9 bases identical to TRBD1. The CDR3 has 14 residues. The trim removed 5 bases at V and 7 bases at J, leaving 9 bases unmatched. CDR1 DFQATT and CDR2 SNEGSKA come from the germline V gene (reference sequence). CDR3 residues: CSASKQGAKNEQFF. CDR3 nucleotides: TGCAGTGCTTCTAAACAGGGGGCAAAGAATGAGCAGTTCTTC.

This clonotype was counted ten times or more. V and J are TRBV20-1 and TRBJ2-1; D is possibly TRBD2 (5 bases). CDR1 and CDR2 (germline): DFQATT, SNEGSKA (reference sequence). The germline V and J ends were trimmed by 7 bases and 1 base, with 8 bases remaining between them. This CDR3 is built from 12 residues. Written as DNA, the CDR3 is TGCAGTGTAGAGGGATCCTACAATGAGCAGTTCTTC. Protein: CSVEGSYNEQFF.

This clonotype was found a few times. This chain joins TRBV15 and TRBJ2-5; 9 bases fit TRBD2. There are 16 residues in the CDR3. The J segment lost 1 base and the V segment lost 5 bases, leaving 8 bases of the junction unmatched. Germline V CDR1 and CDR2: LNHNV, YYDKDF (reference sequence). The CDR3 sequence: CATSLGTSLLQETQYF. DNA for the CDR3: TGTGCCACCAGCCTCGGGACTAGCCTCCTCCAAGAGACCCAGTACTTC.

This clonotype has more than one count but fewer than ten. The chain recombines TRBV15 with TRBJ2-3; 9 bases align to TRBD2. The V gene's germline CDR1 is LNHNV and CDR2 YYDKDF (reference sequence). The CDR3 spans 18 residues. V trimming: 0 bases; J trimming: 5 bases; junction bases outside the gene matches: 12. DNA for the CDR3: TGTGCCACCAGCAGAGATACTTTAGCGGGAGCGCCGCAAGATACGCAGTATTTT. It yields the protein CATSRDTLAGAPQDTQYF.

This clonotype was seen repeatedly, ten times or more. The CDR3 DNA is TGTGCCAGCAGAAGGGGACTCGGAGAAGAGACCCAGTACTTC. It is translated as CASRRGLGEETQYF. The chain has TRBV12-3 or TRBV12-4 and TRBJ2-5; perhaps TRBD2 as D (6 bases). The CDR3 is 14 amino acids. V dropped 6 bases and J dropped 3 bases, with 14 bases sitting between them.

This clonotype was detected ten times or more. This chain links TRBV6-1 with TRBJ2-7; the match to TRBD1 covers 10 bases. Germline CDR1 is MNHNS and CDR2 is SASEGT. V was clipped by 6 bases and J by 4 bases; unmatched bases: 9. This CDR3 is 15 amino acids long. The CDR3 DNA is TGTGCCAGCAGAGTCCGGGACAGGGGCTTGTACGAGCAGTACTTC. This translates into CASRVRDRGLYEQYF.

This sequence joins TRBV12-3 or TRBV12-4 and TRBJ2-1; weak D call: TRBD2 (5 bases). The V gene lost 5 bases and the J gene lost 3 bases, with 20 bases spanning the gap. The length of the CDR3 is 17 residues. The CDR3 is CASSPPRVRAGYNEQFF. The CDR3 nucleotides are TGTGCCAGCAGTCCTCCCCGCGTGAGGGCGGGCTACAATGAGCAGTTCTTC.

This clonotype was counted ten times or more. The chain links TRBV28 to TRBJ2-7, with D uncertain. The CDR3 runs 15 residues. Trimming stripped 2 bases from V and 0 bases from J, with 11 bases between. Germline V CDR1 and CDR2: MDHEN, SYDVKM. The CDR3, as DNA: TGTGCCAGCAGTTTACAGCGATCGACCTCCTACGAGCAGTACTTC. Its translation is CASSLQRSTSYEQYF.

This chain uses TRBV7-2 with TRBJ1-3, with D perhaps matching TRBD1 (5 bases). V lost 1 base, J lost 10 bases, and 20 bases lay in between. The V gene's germline CDR1 is SGHTA and CDR2 FQGNSA. This CDR3 region has 16 residues. The CDR3 coding sequence is TGTGCCAGCAGCTTAGATTATGGTTCGGATGGGGGGACCATATATTTT. This encodes CASSLDYGSDGGTIYF. Based on the CDR3 plus reference TRBV7-2 and TRBJ1-3, the full variable domain is GAGVSQSPSNKVTEKGKDVELRCDPISGHTALYWYRQSLGQGLEFLIYFQGNSAPDKSGLPSDRFSAERTGGSVSTLTIQRTQQEDSAVYLCASSLDYGSDGGTIYFGEGSWLTVV.

This clonotype was picked up a small number of times. This chain links TRBV7-6 with TRBJ2-7; possible D gene TRBD1, 8 bases. From germline, CDR1 is SGHVS and CDR2 FNYEAQ. V dropped 2 bases and J dropped 3 bases, with 17 bases sitting between them. The CDR3 totals 16 residues. In DNA, the CDR3 is TGTGCCAGCAGCTTAACCACAGGGGGGGACGACTACGAGCAGTACTTC. The encoded protein is CASSLTTGGDDYEQYF.

In its sample, this clonotype was seen many times. This chain uses TRBV7-9 with TRBJ1-3; D might be TRBD1 (5 bases). This CDR3 comprises 18 residues. The V gene lost 5 bases and the J gene lost 4 bases, with 24 bases spanning the gap. Germline CDR1 is SEHNR and CDR2 is FQNEAQ (reference sequence). DNA for the CDR3: TGTGCCAGCAGCCAGCCGGGACGCTCCCTATTGGAAGGAAACACCATATATTTT. Translated, it gives CASSQPGRSLLEGNTIYF.

This clonotype was seen repeatedly, ten times or more. The chain carries TRBV12-3 or TRBV12-4 and TRBJ2-1; D is unclear. The V and J ends lost 3 bases and 2 bases respectively, with 5 bases between them. There are 13 residues in the CDR3. The CDR3 region has the DNA TGTGCCAGCAGTTTCGGGCCCTACAATGAGCAGTTCTTC. It is translated as CASSFGPYNEQFF.

The chain combines TRBV20-1 with TRBJ2-1, with 11 nucleotides matching TRBD2. The CDR3 spans 20 residues. After removal of 0 bases from V and 7 bases from J, the junction contained 20 bases not matched to a gene. The germline V gene has CDR1 DFQATT and CDR2 SNEGSKA (reference sequence). CDR3 region: CSARDFWTSGPISSGNEQFF. DNA of the CDR3: TGCAGTGCTAGAGATTTCTGGACTAGCGGGCCGATTAGCTCCGGTAATGAGCAGTTCTTC.

Only a few counts were recorded for this clonotype. Written as DNA, the CDR3 is TGTGCCAGCAGACGGGACACCGACTACTACGAGCAGTACTTC. It yields the protein CASRRDTDYYEQYF. J is TRBJ2-7 and V is TRBV19, with D possibly matching TRBD1 (6 bases). The V and J ends lost 9 bases and 3 bases respectively, with 18 bases between them. CDR1 is LNHDA, CDR2 SQIVND, per germline (reference sequence). CDR3 length: 14 residues.